The source of this T cell receptor delta chain is a study of γδ T cells in repeated Plasmodium falciparum infection. Bulk repertoires came from Vgamma9/Vdelta2+ or Vdelta2-negative gammadelta T cells flow-sorted from PBMC. This clone was seen many times. TCRdb applied CATT to the multiplex PCR reads for clone calling. The data contain 80,000 to 95,000 delta-chain clones, over 1.3% of them seen just once; the ten biggest clones take up around 8.5%. Losses at the gene ends were 4 bases for V and 0 bases for J; bases not matched to a gene: 19. The CDR3 length is 20 residues. Germline V gives CDR1 TSWWSYY, CDR2 QGS.

The receptor was derived from a pool of human donors (malaria-infected and uninfected, not separated). This chain uses TRDV1 with TRDJ1; 8 bases map to TRDD3. Sample: gamma-delta T cells from blood. The CDR3, as DNA: TGTGCTCTTGGGGGACACCCCCAGGCCCCCAACTGGGGGTACACCGATAAACTCATCTTT. Its translation: CALGGHPQAPNWGYTDKLIF.